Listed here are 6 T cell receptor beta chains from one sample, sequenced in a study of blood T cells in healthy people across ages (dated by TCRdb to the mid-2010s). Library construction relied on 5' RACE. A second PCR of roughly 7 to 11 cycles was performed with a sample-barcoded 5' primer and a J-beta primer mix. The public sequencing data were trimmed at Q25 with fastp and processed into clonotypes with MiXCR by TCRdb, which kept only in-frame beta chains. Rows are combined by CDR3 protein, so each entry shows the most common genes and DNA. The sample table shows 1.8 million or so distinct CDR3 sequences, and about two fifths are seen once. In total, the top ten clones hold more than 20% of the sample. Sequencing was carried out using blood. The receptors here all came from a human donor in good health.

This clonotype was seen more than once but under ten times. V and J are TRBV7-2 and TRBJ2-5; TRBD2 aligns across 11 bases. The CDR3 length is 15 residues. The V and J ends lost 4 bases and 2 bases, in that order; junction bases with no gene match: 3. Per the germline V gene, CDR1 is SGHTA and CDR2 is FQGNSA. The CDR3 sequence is CASSSGLAVQETQYF. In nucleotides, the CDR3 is TGTGCCAGCAGCTCGGGACTAGCGGTACAAGAGACCCAGTACTTC.

CDR3 DNA: TGTGCCAGCAGTGACCGGGGGGGTCCTGGGAAGCAGTTCTTC. Amino acid sequence: CASSDRGGPGKQFF. The rearrangement joins TRBV6-4 to TRBJ2-1, with 8 bases that match TRBD2. The germline gives CDR1 MRHNA, CDR2 SNTAGT. This CDR3 is built from 14 residues. Unmatched junction bases numbered 8, after V lost 2 bases and J lost 11 bases.

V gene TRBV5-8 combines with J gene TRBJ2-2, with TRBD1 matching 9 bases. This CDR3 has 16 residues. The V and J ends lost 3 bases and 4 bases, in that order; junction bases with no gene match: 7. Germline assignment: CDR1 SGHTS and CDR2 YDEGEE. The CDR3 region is CASSSPGTGPTGELFF. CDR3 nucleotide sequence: TGTGCCAGCAGCTCGCCCGGGACAGGGCCCACCGGGGAGCTGTTTTTT.

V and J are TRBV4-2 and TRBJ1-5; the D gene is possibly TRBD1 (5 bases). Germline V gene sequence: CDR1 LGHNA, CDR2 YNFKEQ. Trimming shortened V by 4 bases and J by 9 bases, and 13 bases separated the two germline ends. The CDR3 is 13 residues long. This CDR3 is CASSPPRGGPQHF. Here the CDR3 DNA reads TGTGCCAGCAGCCCCCCCCGCGGGGGGCCCCAGCATTTT.

In DNA, the CDR3 is TGTGCCAGCAGCAACTCTCCCGGGACAGGTGGGAACATTCAGTACTTC. Translation gives CASSNSPGTGGNIQYF. The gene calls are TRBV7-2 and TRBJ2-4; 8 positions agree with TRBD1. The CDR3 sequence is 16 residues long. The germline V gene has CDR1 SGHTA and CDR2 FQGNSA. The J segment lost 7 bases and the V segment lost 5 bases, leaving 13 bases of the junction unmatched.

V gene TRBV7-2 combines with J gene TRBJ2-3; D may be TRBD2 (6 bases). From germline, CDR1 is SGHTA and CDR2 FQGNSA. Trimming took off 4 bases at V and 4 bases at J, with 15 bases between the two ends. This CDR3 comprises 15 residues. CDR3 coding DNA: TGTGCCAGCAGCTCCGTTCGGGGGTCGGCAGATACGCAGTATTTT. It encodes CASSSVRGSADTQYF.